The 10 T cell receptor beta chains listed next were all sequenced from one sample in a study of cytomegalovirus exposure and HLA in healthy donors. The PCR used 60 Vbeta and 13 Jbeta primers. TCRdb's table, derived via immunoSEQ multiplex PCR, lists solely in-frame clones and lacks some. This sample carries fewer than 200,000 clones, roughly a tenth of them seen once, and the ten largest clones take 1% to 1.5%. Sequencing input: PBMCs. The receptors were gathered from a woman in her twenties or thirties in good health and CMV-seropositive.

The chain carries TRBV18 and TRBJ1-2, with unresolved D. This CDR3 comprises 13 residues. With 1 base removed from V and 8 bases from J, the gap between germline ends came to 11 bases. Germline values: CDR1 KGHSH, CDR2 LQKENI. The CDR3 here is CASSPRRAEGYTF. CDR3 coding DNA: TGTGCCAGCTCACCACGTCGTGCGGAAGGCTACACCTTC. Supplemented by reference TRBV18 and TRBJ1-2, the full variable domain reads NAGVMQNPRHLVRRRGQEARLRCSPMKGHSHVYWYRQLPEEGLKFMVYLQKENIIDESGMPKERFSAEFPKEGPSILRIQQVVRGDSAAYFCASSPRRAEGYTFGSGTRLTVV.

The rearrangement joins TRBV5-6 to TRBJ1-2; D gene uncertain. Trimming took off 0 bases at V and 1 base at J, with 10 bases between the two ends. The CDR3 loop spans 15 amino acids. Germline-derived CDR1 and CDR2 are SGHDT and YYEEEE. The CDR3: CASSLGVTVNYGYTF. CDR3 DNA sequence: TGTGCCAGCAGCTTGGGAGTCACAGTTAACTATGGCTACACCTTC.

This clone was recorded a few times. The V and J genes are TRBV30 and TRBJ2-7, with a weak D call TRBD2 (5 bases). Per germline, CDR1 GTSNPN and CDR2 SVGIG (reference sequence). V shed 7 bases and J shed 4 bases, with 17 bases lying between them. There are 13 residues in the CDR3. The chain's CDR3 is CASRSGETYEQYF. In nucleotides, the CDR3 is TGTGCCTCGCGTTCTGGGGAGACATACGAGCAGTACTTC.

The J gene is TRBJ2-3, the V gene TRBV5-1; 9 bases are a match to TRBD2. CDR3 length: 15 amino acids. Trimming removed 2 bases from V and 4 bases from J; junction bases left unmatched: 5. Germline V gives CDR1 SGHRS, CDR2 YFSETQ. The CDR3 bases are TGCGCCAGCAGCTTCTTAGCGGGAGCAGCAGATACGCAGTATTTT. Encoded protein: CASSFLAGAADTQYF.

This clone was counted a few times. The gene calls are TRBV7-9 and TRBJ2-1; TRBD2 matches at 13 bases. Germline V CDR1 and CDR2: SEHNR, FQNEAQ (reference sequence). The CDR3 covers 15 residues. V lost 2 bases to trimming and J lost 16 bases; unmatched junction nucleotides: 11. Here the CDR3 DNA reads TGTGCCAGCAGCTTACAGGGACTAGCGGGAAGTGAGCCATTCTTC. Translation: CASSLQGLAGSEPFF.

This clone was recorded a few times. The J gene is TRBJ1-4, the V gene TRBV2, with TRBD1 as a possible D gene (5 bases). The CDR3 has 12 residues. Between the trimmed V and J ends, which lost 11 bases and 4 bases, there was a span of 11 bases. From germline, CDR1 is SNHLY and CDR2 FYNNEI. CDR3 amino acids: CAGDRGNEKLFF. The CDR3 DNA reads as TGTGCCGGGGATAGGGGTAATGAAAAACTGTTTTTT.

In this sample, this clone turned up a few times. CDR3 bases: TGCGCCAGCAGCGGGACAGGGAAAATTGAAGCTTTCTTT. It encodes CASSGTGKIEAFF. The J gene is TRBJ1-1, the V gene TRBV5-1; 9 nucleotides line up with TRBD1. Germline lookup yields CDR1 SGHRS and CDR2 YFSETQ. V dropped 4 bases and J dropped 7; count of bases not matched to a gene: 5. The CDR3 totals 13 residues.

This clone showed up just a few times. V and J are TRBV27 and TRBJ2-4; D is possibly TRBD2 (5 bases). V gave up 2 bases and J gave up 4 bases, with 12 bases separating them. The CDR3 consists of 15 residues. CDR1 is MNHEY and CDR2 is SMNVEV in the germline V gene (reference sequence). The CDR3 bases are TGTGCCAGCAGTTTAGGCGCGGGTAGGAAAAACATTCAGTACTTC. This codes for CASSLGAGRKNIQYF.

In this sample, this clone turned up a few times. J is TRBJ2-3 and V is TRBV19; 9 nucleotides align to TRBD1. This CDR3 is built from 14 residues. Trimming took 4 bases from V and 3 from J; bases not matched to a gene: 2. In germline, CDR1 is LNHDA, CDR2 SQIVND (reference sequence). CDR3 in DNA: TGTGCCAGTAGTAGGACAGGGGTAACAGATACGCAGTATTTT. It encodes CASSRTGVTDTQYF.

This clone has more than one count but fewer than ten. CDR3 nucleotides: TGTGCCAGCAAGGCGGACTTACTTTCCTACGAGCAGTACTTC. Translation gives CASKADLLSYEQYF. The chain employs TRBV6-5 and TRBJ2-7; a weak D match, TRBD2 (5 bases). This CDR3 is 14 amino acids long. Germline assignment: CDR1 MNHEY and CDR2 SVGAGI. The V end lost 7 bases, the J end lost 1 base, and 14 bases lay between the germline ends.